These 30 T cell receptor beta chains were sequenced from one sample in a study of regulatory T cells in long-lasting Graves disease. Construction of the TCR beta libraries employed iRepertoire HTBI primers in conjunction with Arm-PCR of CDR3 regions. Each CDR3 protein is one row after TCRdb ran MiXCR on the multiplex PCR reads. In the table there are about 430,000 distinct CDR3 sequences, about 15% of which are singletons. Time point meaning: newly diagnosed GD, antithyroid drugs for less than 3 months. Preparation of the TCR library used RNA extracted from PBMCs. A further study also used this sample, focusing on T cells in Graves' hyperthyroidism and ophthalmopathy.

The material sequenced was peripheral blood mononuclear cells (PBMCs), taken at new diagnosis, from a patient treated with antithyroid drugs. The receptors derive from a woman aged 40 to 50 with Graves disease.

This clonotype was seen many times. J is TRBJ2-7 and V is TRBV5-1, with 11 bases that match TRBD2. Trimming removed 4 bases from V and 3 bases from J; junction bases left unmatched: 6. In germline, CDR1 is SGHRS, CDR2 YFSETQ. The CDR3 sequence is 15 residues long. CDR3 DNA: TGCGCCAGCAGCCTGGGACTAGCGGTTAACTACGAGCAGTACTTC. It encodes CASSLGLAVNYEQYF.

This clonotype occurred a few times. The chain has TRBV6-2 or TRBV6-3 and TRBJ1-2, with D tentatively TRBD1 (6 bases). The length of the CDR3 is 12 residues. Trimming removed 6 bases from V and 5 bases from J, with 10 bases in between. Germline V gene lookup returns CDR1 MNHEY and CDR2 SVGEGT. CDR3 amino acids: CASSRDIYGYTF. The CDR3 nucleotides are TGTGCCAGCAGCCGGGACATATATGGCTACACCTTC.

In its sample, this clonotype was seen many times. The CDR3 DNA follows: TGTGCCAGCAGCCCCGGGCGATCGGAGACCCAGTACTTC. Its translation: CASSPGRSETQYF. The chain couples TRBV7-2 to TRBJ2-1; D is unclear. Gene TRBJ2-5 matches the end of the DNA better, so the J call may be wrong. The germline CDR1 and CDR2 sequences are SGHTA and FQGNSA. CDR3 length: 13 residues.

This clonotype appeared many times. The chain employs TRBV28 and TRBJ2-3; 9 nucleotides align to TRBD1. Trimming removed 2 bases from V and 3 bases from J; junction bases left unmatched: 3. Germline V gives CDR1 MDHEN, CDR2 SYDVKM. This CDR3 has 15 amino acids. CDR3 sequence (DNA): TGTGCCAGCAGTTTAAGGGACAGGGTAACAGATACGCAGTATTTT. It encodes CASSLRDRVTDTQYF. Full variable domain (remainder filled in from reference TRBV28 and TRBJ2-3): DVKVTQSSRYLVKRTGEKVFLECVQDMDHENMFWYRQDPGLGLRLIYFSYDVKMKEKGDIPEGYSVSREKKERFSLILESASTNQTSMYLCASSLRDRVTDTQYFGPGTRLTVL.

In this sample, this clonotype turned up many times. The chain combines TRBV27 with TRBJ2-1; the D call may be TRBD1 or TRBD2 (6 bases each). CDR1 is MNHEY, CDR2 SMNVEV, per germline (reference sequence). This CDR3 has 15 amino acids. Trimming shortened V by 5 bases and J by 3 bases, and 14 bases separated the two germline ends. CDR3 loop: CASSTTGGVYNEQFF. The CDR3 DNA follows: TGTGCCAGCAGTACTACCGGGGGCGTCTACAATGAGCAGTTCTTC.

The chain carries TRBV19 and TRBJ1-1; D ambiguous. The CDR3 is made up of 12 amino acids. Germline V gives CDR1 LNHDA, CDR2 SQIVND (reference sequence). V dropped 1 base and J dropped 10 bases, with 10 bases sitting between them. The CDR3 DNA sequence: TGTGCCAGTAGTATAGGCGGGGAAGGAGCTTTCTTT. This sequence encodes CASSIGGEGAFF.

This clonotype was observed a few times. DNA for the CDR3: TGCAGCGTTGAAGAGTACCAAATCCTAGGGACTAGCGGGAATGTGGGAGATACGCAGTATTTT. Translating it yields CSVEEYQILGTSGNVGDTQYF. V is TRBV29-1 and J is TRBJ2-3; 13 bases line up with TRBD2. The CDR3 is 21 residues long. Trimming removed 0 bases from V and 5 bases from J; junction bases left unmatched: 20. Germline CDR1 reads SQVTM; CDR2 reads ANQGSEA.

This chain joins TRBV6-1 and TRBJ2-3; TRBD1 agrees at 7 bases. Unmatched junction bases numbered 6, after V lost 7 bases and J lost 2 bases. Germline V gives CDR1 MNHNS, CDR2 SASEGT. The CDR3 extends over 14 amino acids. The chain's CDR3 is CASTETGTTDTQYF. The CDR3, as DNA: TGTGCCAGCACCGAGACAGGGACCACAGATACGCAGTATTTT.

With respect to this clonotype: A far larger clone is only one base removed, so a read error is likely. The V gene is TRBV12-3 or TRBV12-4, the J gene TRBJ2-5; 10 bases are a match to TRBD2. This CDR3 contains 13 residues. V was pared by 8 bases and J by 2 bases, with 2 bases of the junction left unmatched. For the CDR3, the DNA is TGTGCCAGCGGACTAGCGGAACAAGAGACCCAGTACTTC. It translates to CASGLAEQETQYF.

This clonotype is a singleton in its sample. The genes are TRBV11-2 and TRBJ2-7; D is ambiguous. The V gene's germline CDR1 is SGHAT and CDR2 FQNNGV. The CDR3 has 12 residues. CDR3 in DNA: TGTGCCAGCAGCTTAGTGTCCTCCGAGCAGTACGTC. Protein: CASSLVSSEQYV.

This clonotype was detected a few times. The chain has TRBV15 and TRBJ2-7; tentatively, D is TRBD1 or TRBD2 (5 bases each). V was clipped by 0 bases and J by 6 bases, with 9 bases between them. The CDR3 contains 13 residues. Looked up from germline, CDR1 is LNHNV and CDR2 is YYDKDF (reference sequence). The CDR3 is CATSRDWDREQYF. The CDR3 DNA sequence: TGTGCCACCAGCAGAGATTGGGACCGCGAGCAGTACTTC.

The rearrangement joins TRBV7-9 to TRBJ1-1; TRBD1 aligns across 7 bases. The CDR3 has 14 residues. The germline gives CDR1 SEHNR, CDR2 FQNEAQ (reference sequence). Unmatched junction bases numbered 5, after V lost 4 bases and J lost 3 bases. CDR3 protein: CASSSYRGHTEAFF. The CDR3 DNA reads TGTGCCAGCAGCTCCTACAGGGGACACACTGAAGCTTTCTTT. The full variable domain, with the rest looked up from reference TRBV7-9 and TRBJ1-1, is DTGVSQNPRHKITKRGQNVTFRCDPISEHNRLYWYRQTLGQGPEFLTYFQNEAQLEKSRLLSDRFSAERPKGSFSTLEIQRTEQGDSAMYLCASSSYRGHTEAFFGQGTRLTVV.

The chain joins TRBV19 to TRBJ2-2, with 7 bases lining up with TRBD2. CDR1 and CDR2 from the germline V gene are LNHDA and SQIVND (reference sequence). The ends lost 2 bases at V and 5 bases at J; junction bases unmatched: 2. The CDR3 extends over 14 amino acids. CDR3 residues: CASSIRGGTGELFF. The CDR3 nucleotides are TGTGCCAGTAGTATAAGGGGAGGGACCGGGGAGCTGTTTTTT. The full variable domain, with the rest looked up from reference TRBV19 and TRBJ2-2, is DGGITQSPKYLFRKEGQNVTLSCEQNLNHDAMYWYRQDPGQGLRLIYYSQIVNDFQKGDIAEGYSVSREKKESFPLTVTSAQKNPTAFYLCASSIRGGTGELFFGEGSRLTVL.

V usage is TRBV20-1 and J usage is TRBJ2-2, with 8 bases fitting TRBD2. Looked up from germline, CDR1 is DFQATT and CDR2 is SNEGSKA (reference sequence). V was clipped by 7 bases and J by 1 base; unmatched bases: 2. The CDR3 contains 13 residues. DNA of the CDR3: TGCAGTGTTCTAGCGGGGAACACCGGGGAGCTGTTTTTT. It specifies CSVLAGNTGELFF.

The chain has TRBV10-2 and TRBJ2-7; D is perhaps TRBD1 (6 bases). V shed 0 bases and J shed 3 bases, with 9 bases lying between them. This CDR3 is built from 14 residues. From germline, CDR1 is WSHSY and CDR2 SAAADI. CDR3 coding DNA: TGCGCCAGCAGTGAGTCGGACAGACTCTACGAGCAGTACTTC. Its translation is CASSESDRLYEQYF.

This clonotype turned up a few times. The J gene is TRBJ2-1, the V gene TRBV6-6, with TRBD1 identical over 12 bases. Germline CDR1 and CDR2: MNHNY and SVGAGI (reference sequence). J lost 7 bases, V lost 0 bases, and 4 bases had no gene match. The CDR3 is 16 amino acids. The CDR3: CASSYSRDRGLNEQFF. The CDR3, as DNA: TGTGCCAGCAGTTACTCGAGGGACAGGGGGCTTAATGAGCAGTTCTTC.

This clonotype has a count of ten or more. The rearrangement joins TRBV28 to TRBJ2-1; TRBD2 agrees at 15 bases. In germline, CDR1 is MDHEN, CDR2 SYDVKM. This CDR3 has 15 residues. The trim removed 5 bases at V and 12 bases at J, leaving 8 bases unmatched. This chain's CDR3 is CASSPRTSGRGGQFF. The CDR3 DNA follows: TGTGCCAGCAGTCCAAGGACTAGCGGGAGGGGTGGGCAGTTCTTC.

At least ten counts were recorded for this clonotype. V and J are TRBV20-1 and TRBJ1-5; TRBD1 matches at 7 bases. Per the germline V gene, CDR1 is DFQATT and CDR2 is SNEGSKA (reference sequence). The CDR3 contains 15 residues. J lost 4 bases, V lost 4 bases, and 10 bases had no gene match. In nucleotides, the CDR3 is TGCAGTGCTATAGCCTCAGGGGGGGGGAATCAGCCCCAGCATTTT. Amino acid sequence: CSAIASGGGNQPQHF.

This sequence joins TRBV20-1 and TRBJ2-5; the D is unclear. The germline CDR1 and CDR2 sequences are DFQATT and SNEGSKA (reference sequence). V was trimmed by 3 bases and J by 0 bases, leaving 11 bases between them. This CDR3 has 14 amino acids. CDR3 in amino acids: CSARRERNQETQYF. CDR3 coding DNA: TGCAGTGCTAGGCGAGAGAGGAACCAAGAGACCCAGTACTTC.

This clonotype showed up just a few times. This sequence joins TRBV6-5 and TRBJ2-4; TRBD2 might be the D (5 bases). CDR3 length: 15 amino acids. CDR1 is MNHEY, CDR2 SVGAGI, per germline. Trimming cost V 0 bases and J 0 bases, with 6 bases left between them. In nucleotides, the CDR3 is TGTGCCAGCAGTTACTCCGGGAAAGCCAAAAACATTCAGTACTTC. Its translation: CASSYSGKAKNIQYF.

There are a few counts of this clonotype. The rearrangement links TRBV9 to TRBJ1-2; D not certain. Trimming took 3 bases from V and 2 from J, leaving 14 bases between them. This CDR3 region has 15 residues. The germline V gene has CDR1 SGDLS and CDR2 YYNGEE. The CDR3 nucleotides read TGTGCCAGCAGCGACCCTCCGACGACCAACTATGGCTACACCTTC. Translation: CASSDPPTTNYGYTF.

The sample holds many counts of this clonotype. V is TRBV29-1 and J is TRBJ1-1; possible D gene TRBD1, 5 bases. Germline V gene data show CDR1 as SQVTM and CDR2 as ANQGSEA. The germline V and J ends were trimmed by 4 bases and 1 base, with 16 bases remaining between them. This CDR3 has 15 amino acids. For the CDR3, the DNA is TGCAGCGTTGCGGTTTCGGGGACGGGGAACACTGAAGCTTTCTTT. Translation: CSVAVSGTGNTEAFF.

This clonotype was seen repeatedly, ten times or more. The J gene is TRBJ2-2, the V gene TRBV2; the D is unclear. The germline gives CDR1 SNHLY, CDR2 FYNNEI. The CDR3 has 15 amino acids. Trimming removed 0 bases at V and 2 bases at J, with 7 bases between. Here the CDR3 reads CASSEAVLNTGELFF. CDR3 nucleotide sequence: TGTGCCAGCAGTGAAGCCGTCCTAAACACCGGGGAGCTGTTTTTT.

This clonotype was detected a few times. The chain is built from TRBV11-2 and TRBJ1-1, with D perhaps TRBD1 (6 bases). The CDR3 length is 15 residues. Germline loops: CDR1 SGHAT, CDR2 FQNNGV. The ends were cut back, 0 bases at V and 5 bases at J, with 13 bases in the middle. The chain's CDR3 is CASSLDLSDRTEAFF. The CDR3 nucleotides read TGTGCCAGCAGCTTAGATCTTTCTGACAGGACTGAAGCTTTCTTT. Combining the CDR3 with reference TRBV11-2 and TRBJ1-1 gives the whole variable domain EAGVAQSPRYKIIEKRQSVAFWCNPISGHATLYWYQQILGQGPKLLIQFQNNGVVDDSQLPKDRFSAERLKGVDSTLKIQPAKLEDSAVYLCASSLDLSDRTEAFFGQGTRLTVV.

This clonotype was seen only a few times. The genes are TRBV29-1 and TRBJ2-7; D remains unclear. This CDR3 comprises 13 residues. The ends were cut back, 7 bases at V and 2 bases at J, with 15 bases in the middle. Germline-derived CDR1 and CDR2 are SQVTM and ANQGSEA. The CDR3 sequence is CSAAAGVTYEQYF. CDR3 DNA: TGCAGCGCTGCGGCAGGTGTGACCTACGAGCAGTACTTC.

V gene TRBV27 combines with J gene TRBJ2-7; 9 nucleotides match TRBD2. Germline CDR1 and CDR2: MNHEY and SMNVEV (reference sequence). The CDR3 spans 14 residues. J gave up 6 bases and V 2 bases, and 5 bases lay outside the gene matches. CDR3 residues: CASSLVAGALEQYF. DNA for the CDR3: TGTGCCAGCAGTTTAGTAGCGGGAGCTCTCGAGCAGTACTTC.

The sample holds many counts of this clonotype. The J gene is TRBJ2-1, the V gene TRBV7-9, with TRBD1 identical over 7 bases. From germline, CDR1 is SEHNR and CDR2 FQNEAQ (reference sequence). The length of the CDR3 is 14 residues. V trimming: 1 base; J trimming: 8 bases; junction bases outside the gene matches: 5. The CDR3 nucleotides read TGTGCCAGCAGCTTAGGTCTTCAGGGGGATGAGCAGTTCTTC. Residues: CASSLGLQGDEQFF.

The sample holds many counts of this clonotype. This rearrangement joins TRBV18 to TRBJ2-5; D possibly uses TRBD1 or TRBD2 (5 bases each). The CDR3 is 14 amino acids. The V gene's germline CDR1 is KGHSH and CDR2 LQKENI. Trimming pared 4 bases from V and 9 bases from J, leaving 18 bases between. CDR3 sequence reads: CASSRDQSGLAQYF. The CDR3, as DNA: TGTGCCAGCTCACGGGACCAGTCTGGTTTGGCCCAGTACTTC.

This clonotype was counted many times. The chain recombines TRBV28 with TRBJ2-5; possibly TRBD2 for D (6 bases). The V gene's germline CDR1 is MDHEN and CDR2 SYDVKM. This CDR3 has 13 amino acids. Trimming pared 8 bases from V and 3 bases from J, leaving 13 bases between. The CDR3 sequence: CASGSGVEETQYF. The CDR3 bases are TGTGCCAGCGGGTCGGGGGTTGAAGAGACCCAGTACTTC.

This clonotype was counted a few times. V gene TRBV28 combines with J gene TRBJ1-6; D unresolved. CDR3 length: 14 amino acids. Germline CDR1 reads MDHEN; CDR2 reads SYDVKM. V lost 6 bases, J lost 9 bases, and 15 bases lay in between. The CDR3 sequence: CASRAGLRSSPLHF. CDR3 nucleotides: TGTGCCAGCAGGGCGGGCCTAAGAAGTTCACCCCTCCACTTT.